This TCR beta chain was identified in a study of regulatory T cells in long-lasting Graves disease. Study overall: Patients newly diagnosed with Graves' had been on antithyroid drugs for under 3 months.

In germline, CDR1 is MDHEN, CDR2 SYDVKM. CDR3 size: 14 residues. Trimming pared 7 bases from V and 10 bases from J, leaving 17 bases between. This clonotype has ten or more counts. Its antigen remains unidentified. The time point denotes: newly diagnosed GD, antithyroid drugs for less than 3 months. The TCR library used RNA extracted from PBMCs. Arm-PCR with iRepertoire HTBI primers amplified the CDR3 regions for these TCR beta libraries. TCRdb reprocessed the multiplex PCR reads with MiXCR, giving one entry per CDR3 protein. The sample includes about 240,000 distinct CDR3 sequences, around 21% seen only once; the top ten take 14%. Study-level findings and limits: TRBV28 was favored in persistent disease, as were TRBJ1-2 and TRBJ2-5. Patients with persistent disease shared over 2,500 public clonotypes, outpacing the roughly 970 shared by new patients.

The TCR comes from a female donor with Graves disease. J is TRBJ1-6 and V is TRBV28, with a tentative D call TRBD1 (5 bases). The sample consisted of peripheral blood mononuclear cells (PBMCs), taken at new diagnosis, from a patient treated with antithyroid drugs. The CDR3 bases are TGTGCCAGCACTCCCCTCGGGGGGGGATCACCCCTCCACTTT. Residues: CASTPLGGGSPLHF.